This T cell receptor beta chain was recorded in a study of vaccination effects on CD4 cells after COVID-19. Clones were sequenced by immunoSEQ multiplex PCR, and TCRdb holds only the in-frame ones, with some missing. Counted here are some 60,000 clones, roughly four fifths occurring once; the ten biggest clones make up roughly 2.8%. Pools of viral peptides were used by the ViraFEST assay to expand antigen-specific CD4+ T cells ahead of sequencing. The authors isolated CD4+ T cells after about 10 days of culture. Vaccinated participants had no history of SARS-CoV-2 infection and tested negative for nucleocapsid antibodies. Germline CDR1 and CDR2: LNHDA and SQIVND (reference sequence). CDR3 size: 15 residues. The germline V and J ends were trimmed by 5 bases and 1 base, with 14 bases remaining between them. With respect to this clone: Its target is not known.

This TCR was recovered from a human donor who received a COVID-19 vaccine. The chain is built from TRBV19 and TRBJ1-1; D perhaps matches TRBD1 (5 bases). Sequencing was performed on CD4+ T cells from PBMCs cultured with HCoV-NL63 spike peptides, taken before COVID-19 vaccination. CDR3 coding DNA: TGTGCCAGTAGTCCTCACGAGGGGCCGAACACTGAAGCTTTCTTT. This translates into CASSPHEGPNTEAFF.